This section outlines one T cell receptor beta chain sequence together with its context. This receptor's antigen is unknown. For every CD8+ T cell subset, 300,000 cells were flow-sorted straight into RLT lysis buffer, and each subset was sorted in triplicate. Naive CD8+ T cells were defined stringently as CD45RO-CCR7+CD27+CD95- to exclude memory contaminants. Peripheral blood mononuclear cells were isolated from buffy coats by standard density gradient centrifugation. Naive CXCR3-negative and CXCR3-positive CD8+ T cells were flow-sorted on a FACSAria III. An RNeasy Mini Kit was used to extract total RNA from the sorted cells. The data derive from a study of CXCR3-negative and CXCR3-positive naive CD8 T cells (dated by TCRdb to the late 2010s). A note on the overall study: In total, about 135 million TRB reads were obtained, or roughly 1.5 +/- 0.3 million reads per library. The diversity and physicochemical repertoire analyses included ten to eleven donors pooled from two independent experiments. For the TRBV-TRBJ cluster analysis, the naive subsets came from about 5 donors, while the memory cells came from 3 donors. Overall results and qualifications from the work: TRB CDR3s from CXCR3-positive naive cells showed higher hydrophobicity (lower Kidera factor 4), lower energy, and higher strength and volume indices than CXCR3-negative naive cells. Both naive subsets had comparably high repertoire diversity, while memory CD8+ T cells had much lower repertoire diversity. Because CXCR3 expression was partially decreased after cryopreservation, freshly isolated PBMCs were used for most assays. Within the same donor, TRBV-TRBJ usage looked similar between naive CXCR3-negative and CXCR3-positive cells, but memory cells had distinct patterns. Because surface CD5, which has been linked to self-reactivity in mice, was comparable between naive subsets, TCR interaction strength was also inferred from TRB CDR3 physicochemical properties.

The CDR3 sequence holds 12 residues, the cysteine and phenylalanine included. No DNA accompanies this entry. CDR1 and CDR2 (SNHLY, FYNNEI) derive from the germline V gene. Sequencer: NextSeq 550. The Human TCR Profiling Kit (MiLaboratory) was used to prepare UMI-labeled 5' RACE TRB cDNA libraries. cDNA synthesis used the entire amount of extracted RNA, and PCR amplification then used the entire amount of cDNA produced. Libraries were prepared in parallel using an identical number of PCR cycles. On the authors' methods: About 57,000 +/- 9,900 unique UMI-labeled TRB cDNA molecules per library were extracted with MIGEC and MiXCR, with at least two reads per UMI required. Each library averaged roughly 36,000 +/- 9,600 functional in-frame TRB CDR3 nucleotide clonotypes without stop codons. After downsampling to 5000 UMI-labeled TRB molecules per sample, diversity metrics such as normalized Shannon-Wiener and Chao1 were calculated in VDJtools. For the central five CDR3 residues, VDJtools calculated physicochemical properties weighted by clonotype size, namely interaction energy, strength, volume and Kidera factor 4. Through TCRdb reprocessing, the reads give one entry per CDR3 protein sequence; DNA is omitted. V and J calls and clone size were set by TCRdb, not the authors. The sample's own table lists about 24,000 distinct CDR3 sequences. The biggest ten clones account for less than 5% of the sample.

The source material was naive CXCR3- CD8+ T cells from blood. This specimen's cell subset or site label, interpreted: CD45RO-CCR7+CD27+CD95- naive CD8+ T cells lacking CXCR3 (TNR3-). The rearranged chain carries TRBV2 and TRBJ2-7. The receptor was derived from a human donor in good health. Some clones in this sample may be carry-over from other donors' samples. The CDR3 region has the sequence CASSAIVYEQYF.